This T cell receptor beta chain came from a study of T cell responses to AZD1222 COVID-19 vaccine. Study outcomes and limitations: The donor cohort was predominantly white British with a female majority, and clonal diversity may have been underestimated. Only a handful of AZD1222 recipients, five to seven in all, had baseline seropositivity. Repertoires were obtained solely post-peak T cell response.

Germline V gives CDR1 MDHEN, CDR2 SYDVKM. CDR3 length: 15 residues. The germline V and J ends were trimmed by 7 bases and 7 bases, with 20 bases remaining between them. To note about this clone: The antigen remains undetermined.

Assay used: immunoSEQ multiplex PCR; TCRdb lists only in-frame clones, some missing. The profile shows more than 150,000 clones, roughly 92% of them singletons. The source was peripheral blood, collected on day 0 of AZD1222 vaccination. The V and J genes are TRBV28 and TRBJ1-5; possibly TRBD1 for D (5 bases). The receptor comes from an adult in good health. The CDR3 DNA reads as TGTGCCAGCACCCCCGGGACGTCCATATCCCAGCCCCAGCATTTT. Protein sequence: CASTPGTSISQPQHF. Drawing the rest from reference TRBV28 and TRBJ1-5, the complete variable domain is DVKVTQSSRYLVKRTGEKVFLECVQDMDHENMFWYRQDPGLGLRLIYFSYDVKMKEKGDIPEGYSVSREKKERFSLILESASTNQTSMYLCASTPGTSISQPQHFGDGTRLSIL.